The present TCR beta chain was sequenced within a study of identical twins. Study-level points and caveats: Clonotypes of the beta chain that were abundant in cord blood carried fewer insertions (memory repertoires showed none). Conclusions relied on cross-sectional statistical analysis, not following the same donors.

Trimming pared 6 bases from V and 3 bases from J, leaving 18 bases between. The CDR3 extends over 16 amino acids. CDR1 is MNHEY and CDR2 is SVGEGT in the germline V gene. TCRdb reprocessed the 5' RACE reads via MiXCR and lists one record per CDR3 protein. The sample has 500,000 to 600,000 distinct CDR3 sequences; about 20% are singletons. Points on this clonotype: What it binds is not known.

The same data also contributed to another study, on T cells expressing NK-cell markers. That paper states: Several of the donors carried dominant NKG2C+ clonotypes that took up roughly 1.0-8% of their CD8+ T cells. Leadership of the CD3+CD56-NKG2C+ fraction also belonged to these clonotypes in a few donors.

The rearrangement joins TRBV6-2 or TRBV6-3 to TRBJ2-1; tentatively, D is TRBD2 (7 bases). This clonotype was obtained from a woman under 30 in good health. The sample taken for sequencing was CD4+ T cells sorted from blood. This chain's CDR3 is CASSPPRGGGYNEQFF. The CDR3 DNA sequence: TGTGCCAGCAGCCCGCCCCGCGGGGGCGGCTACAATGAGCAGTTCTTC.